Listed below are T cell receptor beta chains from one sample, sequenced in a study of T cell responses to AZD1222 COVID-19 vaccine. Assay: immunoSEQ multiplex PCR; the TCRdb copy retains only in-frame clones and omits some. This sample has about 110,000 clones, with over 75% found just once. The sequencing here drew on peripheral blood, taken on day 0 of AZD1222 vaccination. The receptors here all came from an adult in good health. Each CDR3 is given without its conserved first and last residue. Each record gives: clone size, V gene, J gene, CDR3 protein. Part of the rows lack a size; the others show once, few, many or a class for expanded clones.

.	TRBV19	TRBJ1-2	ASSAGDGYT
.	TRBV6-2/TRBV6-3	TRBJ2-5	ASSHQWGGQEETQY
.	TRBV11-2	TRBJ2-7	ASSPHYLYEQY
.	TRBV6-7	TRBJ2-3	AGTDPVHPDTQY
.	TRBV2	TRBJ1-1	ASSPRGERNTEAF
.	TRBV6-5	TRBJ1-4	ASSSGTGNEKLF
.	TRBV19	TRBJ1-4	ASSNPARGGSNEKLF
.	TRBV28	TRBJ2-7	ASSLARLGQY
.	TRBV12-3/TRBV12-4	TRBJ1-2	ASSFLRDGYT
.	TRBV7-2	TRBJ1-1	ASSYDSRWAF
.	TRBV5-1	TRBJ2-3	ASSTGPSTDTQY
.	TRBV20-1	TRBJ2-7	SARDRASQY
few	TRBV10-1	TRBJ1-3	ASSERDSGNTIY
.	TRBV10-1	TRBJ2-5	ASSPSGRRETQY
.	TRBV28	TRBJ1-1	ASSLPGDYTEVF
once	TRBV18	TRBJ1-6	ASSPDRGRNSPLH
.	TRBV3-1/TRBV3-2	TRBJ1-3	ASSQAWGSGNTIY
few	TRBV7-2	TRBJ1-2	ASSLNYGYT
.	TRBV15	TRBJ2-1	ATSRAGTVYNEQF
.	TRBV5-1	TRBJ2-1	ASSLDGNEQF
.	TRBV12-3/TRBV12-4	TRBJ1-5	ASTRDRNQPQH
.	TRBV10-2	TRBJ1-1	ASRDPGQGLEAF
few	TRBV12-3/TRBV12-4	TRBJ2-4	ASSHSANIQY
.	TRBV28	TRBJ2-5	ASLRAGGLETQY
.	TRBV7-2	TRBJ2-3	ASSFSSWAVAQY
once	TRBV5-8	TRBJ2-7	ASSHLRNEQY
.	TRBV28	TRBJ2-1	ASSSPNPNYNEQF
.	TRBV7-2	TRBJ1-1	ASSPRLANTEAF
few	TRBV10-1	TRBJ1-1	ASSGQNTEAF
few	TRBV5-4	TRBJ2-1	ASSANRENEQF
.	TRBV29-1	TRBJ1-4	SVRQGREKLF
.	TRBV24-1	TRBJ2-3	ATSRGGTDTQY
.	TRBV4-3	TRBJ2-6	ASSQEGQTSGANVLT
.	TRBV2	TRBJ1-5	ASRRTGSLNQPQH
few	TRBV7-2	TRBJ2-7	ASSLRWDGYEQY
.	TRBV25-1	TRBJ2-7	ASSAHGSSYEQY
.	TRBV28	TRBJ2-2	ARVAGGHGELF
.	TRBV5-1	TRBJ1-5	ASSLGGAGQPQH
.	TRBV5-6	TRBJ2-3	ASSLTSSGGSDTQY